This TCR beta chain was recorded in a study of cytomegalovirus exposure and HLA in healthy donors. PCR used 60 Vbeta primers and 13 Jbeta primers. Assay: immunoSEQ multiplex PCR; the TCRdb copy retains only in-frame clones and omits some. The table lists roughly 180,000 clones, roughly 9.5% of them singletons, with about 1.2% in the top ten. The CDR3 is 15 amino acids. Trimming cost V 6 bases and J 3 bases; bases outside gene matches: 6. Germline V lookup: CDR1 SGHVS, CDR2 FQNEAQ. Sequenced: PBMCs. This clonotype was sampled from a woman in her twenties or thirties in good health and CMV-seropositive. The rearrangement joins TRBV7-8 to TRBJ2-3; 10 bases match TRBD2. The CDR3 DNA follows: TGTGCCAGCAGTTACGGACTAGCGGAAACAGATACGCAGTATTTT. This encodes CASSYGLAETDTQYF.